These T cell receptor beta chains were read from a single sample in a study of CD8+CD57+ T cells in acquired aplastic anemia. From the reads, TCRdb called clonotypes with MiXCR, one entry per CDR3 protein. The table has 150,000 to 200,000 distinct CDR3 sequences, around half seen once; the top ten hold about 1.7%. The sample taken for sequencing was sorted CD4+, CD8+, or CD8+CD57+ T cells (not recorded which) from PBMCs. The origin of the receptors is a human donor with aplastic anemia. Both conserved end residues are part of each CDR3. D genes are given only for firm matches. The size of a clone is reported for some rows only, either as once, few or many, or as a class for expanded clones.

clone size	V gene	J gene	D gene	CDR3 protein	CDR3 DNA
-	TRBV5-1	TRBJ2-2	-	CASSSAGTANTGELFF	TGCGCCAGCAGCTCCGCCGGGACGGCGAACACCGGGGAGCTGTTTTTT
many	TRBV7-2	TRBJ2-2	-	CASSLSRGLSTGELFF	TGTGCCAGCAGCTTATCCCGGGGATTGAGCACCGGGGAGCTGTTTTTT
-	TRBV20-1	TRBJ2-3	TRBD1	CSARVRTGGADTQYF	TGCAGTGCTAGGGTCCGAACAGGGGGAGCAGATACGCAGTATTTT
few	TRBV15	TRBJ1-1	-	CATSPQGGRRDTEAFF	TGTGCCACCAGCCCCCAAGGGGGAAGGAGGGACACTGAAGCTTTCTTT
-	TRBV15	TRBJ1-2	-	CATATGAYGYTF	TGTGCCACCGCGACAGGAGCGTATGGCTACACCTTC
-	TRBV19	TRBJ2-7	-	CARQAQGRLEQYF	TGTGCCAGACAGGCACAAGGTCGTCTCGAGCAGTACTTC
many	TRBV7-2	TRBJ2-2	-	CASSFWGAGELFF	TGTGCCAGCAGCTTTTGGGGGGCCGGGGAGCTGTTTTTT
few	TRBV7-9	TRBJ2-5	-	CASSSWLGETQYF	TGTGCCAGCAGCTCCTGGCTCGGCGAGACCCAGTACTTC
many	TRBV28	TRBJ1-5	-	CASSWRGGNQPQHF	TGTGCCAGCAGTTGGAGGGGAGGCAATCAGCCCCAGCATTTT
-	TRBV15	TRBJ2-5	-	CATSTPGAQETQYF	TGTGCCACCAGCACCCCTGGGGCGCAAGAGACCCAGTACTTC
-	TRBV20-1	TRBJ1-6	-	CSADLGTASPLHF	TGCAGTGCAGACTTGGGGACGGCTTCACCCCTCCACTTT
-	TRBV14	TRBJ2-6	-	CASSYLDGNFGANVLTF	TGTGCCAGCAGTTACTTGGATGGGAATTTTGGGGCCAACGTCCTGACTTTC
many	TRBV7-9	TRBJ1-4	-	CASSFGQTNEKLFF	TGTGCCAGCAGTTTCGGACAGACTAATGAAAAACTGTTTTTT
many	TRBV7-9	TRBJ2-3	-	CASSFTETDTQYF	TGTGCCAGCAGCTTTACCGAGACAGATACGCAGTATTTT
-	TRBV19	TRBJ2-6	-	CASCHGTGANVLTF	TGTGCCAGTTGTCACGGAACCGGGGCCAACGTCCTGACTTTC
-	TRBV2	TRBJ2-2	-	CASSSLINTGELFF	TGTGCCAGCTCCTCCCTTATCAACACCGGGGAGCTGTTTTTT
-	TRBV5-1	TRBJ2-2	TRBD1	CASSSTGTDGELFF	TGCGCCAGCAGCTCGACAGGGACGGACGGGGAGCTGTTTTTT
-	TRBV9	TRBJ1-6	-	CASSVKGNNSPLHF	TGTGCCAGCAGCGTAAAGGGTAATAATTCACCCCTCCACTTT
-	TRBV27	TRBJ2-1	-	CACSLSGGPIDEQFF	TGTGCCTGCAGTTTGTCAGGGGGGCCGATCGATGAGCAGTTCTTC
once	TRBV10-2	TRBJ2-5	-	CASTGGPVGETQYF	TGCGCCAGCACAGGAGGGCCGGTCGGGGAGACCCAGTACTTC
once	TRBV18	TRBJ1-1	-	CASSPPHWKAFF	TGTGCCAGCTCACCCCCCCACTGGAAGGCTTTCTTT
-	TRBV12-3/TRBV12-4	TRBJ2-5	-	CASSSPGSGETQYF	TGTGCCAGCAGTTCCCCGGGTTCCGGGGAGACCCAGTACTTC
-	TRBV7-9	TRBJ1-1	-	CASRQDRPEAFF	TGTGCCAGCAGGCAGGACCGTCCGGAGGCTTTCTTT
-	TRBV9	TRBJ2-1	-	CASNLNNEQFF	TGTGCCAGCAACCTGAACAATGAGCAGTTCTTC
-	TRBV20-1	TRBJ2-5	TRBD2	CSARDPAGRETQYF	TGCAGTGCTAGAGATCCAGCGGGACGGGAGACCCAGTACTTC
many	TRBV2	TRBJ1-5	TRBD1	CASSLRGQGAYQPQHF	TGTGCCAGCAGCTTGCGGGGTCAGGGGGCATATCAGCCCCAGCATTTT
-	TRBV4-1	TRBJ1-2	-	CASSQDLRGGYTF	TGCGCCAGCAGCCAAGATCTCCGGGGTGGCTACACCTTC
many	TRBV10-3	TRBJ2-1	-	CAISESGLPNYNEQFF	TGTGCCATCAGTGAGTCCGGACTACCAAACTACAATGAGCAGTTCTTC
-	TRBV2	TRBJ1-1	-	CASSGEGITEAFF	TGTGCCAGCTCCGGCGAGGGAATCACTGAAGCTTTCTTT